Shown below are 21 T cell receptor beta chains from a single sample sequenced in a study of T cell repertoires in ileal Crohn's disease. The time point: neoterminal ileum biopsy at postoperative endoscopy, about 6 months after surgery. TCRdb's copy holds only in-frame clones and misses some; the assay was immunoSEQ multiplex PCR. The table has several thousand clones, roughly 85% seen once. The specimen sequenced was ileal tissue. The receptors shown here come from an adult with Crohn's disease.

Comments on this clone: Other DNA variants within this sample encode the same CDR3. The CDR3 DNA reads as TGTGCCAGCAGCCGCGGGGGGAGCTACAATGAGCAGTTCTTC. Its translation is CASSRGGSYNEQFF. The chain carries TRBV6-4 and TRBJ2-1, with TRBD2 identical over 8 bases. Germline V gives CDR1 MRHNA, CDR2 SNTAGT. This CDR3 region has 14 residues. V lost 6 bases, J lost 3 bases, and 4 bases stayed unmatched.

This chain connects TRBV2 to TRBJ1-2; 9 bases line up with TRBD1. The V and J ends lost 1 base and 4 bases, in that order; junction bases with no gene match: 4. Germline loops: CDR1 SNHLY, CDR2 FYNNEI. The CDR3 has 15 residues. The CDR3 region is CASSEEGQGLYGYTF. The CDR3 DNA is TGTGCCAGCAGTGAAGAGGGACAGGGACTCTATGGCTACACCTTC.

The rearrangement uses TRBV4-1 and TRBJ1-2; D might be TRBD1 (6 bases). CDR3 length: 14 residues. Trimming cost V 1 base and J 5 bases, with 11 bases left between them. The germline CDR1 and CDR2 sequences are MGHRA and YSYEKL. The CDR3, as DNA: TGCGCCAGCAGCCAAGGTGGACAGCGATATGGCTACACCTTC. Its translation: CASSQGGQRYGYTF.

The J gene is TRBJ2-1, the V gene TRBV7-9, with D perhaps TRBD2 (6 bases). The CDR3 is 15 residues long. Germline CDR1 SEHNR, CDR2 FQNEAQ (reference sequence). The V end lost 5 bases, the J end lost 5 bases, and 16 bases lay between the germline ends. CDR3 DNA: TGTGCCAGCAGCCCTAACTGGGGACTCCACAATGAGCAGTTCTTC. Translated: CASSPNWGLHNEQFF.

CDR3 sequence: CAISPQIQSRANVLTF. The CDR3 coding sequence is TGTGCCATCAGTCCGCAGATACAAAGTCGGGCCAACGTCCTGACTTTC. The chain carries TRBV10-3 and TRBJ2-6; D gene uncertain. From germline, CDR1 is ENHRY and CDR2 SYGVKD. The V gene lost 5 bases and the J gene lost 5 bases, with 16 bases spanning the gap. This CDR3 contains 16 residues.

The V gene is TRBV5-6, the J gene TRBJ2-7; possibly TRBD2 for D (5 bases). The V end lost 2 bases, the J end lost 3 bases, and 15 bases lay between the germline ends. This CDR3 contains 15 residues. Germline-derived CDR1 and CDR2 are SGHDT and YYEEEE. The CDR3 region is CASSFSSERLYEQYF. CDR3 nucleotides: TGTGCCAGCAGCTTCAGTAGCGAGCGTCTCTACGAGCAGTACTTC.

This clone was seen just once. This chain connects TRBV30 to TRBJ2-5, with 11 positions matching TRBD2. The germline V gene encodes CDR1 GTSNPN and CDR2 SVGIG (reference sequence). V shed 4 bases, J shed 7 bases, and the junction held 11 bases outside the gene matches. This CDR3 has 15 residues. CDR3 nucleotides: TGTGCCTGGATAGCGGGGGGGGGAACTTCAGGGACCCAGTACTTC. The encoded protein is CAWIAGGGTSGTQYF. The full variable domain, rest sourced from reference TRBV30 and TRBJ2-5, is SQTIHQWPATLVQPVGSPLSLECTVEGTSNPNLYWYRQAAGRGLQLLFYSVGIGQISSEVPQNLSASRPQDRQFILSSKKLLLSDSGFYLCAWIAGGGTSGTQYFGPGTRLLVL.

This chain connects TRBV11-2 to TRBJ1-1; 7 bases are a match to TRBD1. V lost 5 bases, J lost 0 bases, and 6 bases stayed unmatched. Germline values: CDR1 SGHAT, CDR2 FQNNGV. The CDR3 length is 15 residues. The CDR3 DNA sequence: TGTGCCAGCAGCCCCGAAGGGACAGTGAACACTGAAGCTTTCTTT. Residues: CASSPEGTVNTEAFF.

This clone turned up a few times. The V and J genes are TRBV5-4 and TRBJ1-3, with D perhaps TRBD1 (6 bases). The length of the CDR3 is 14 residues. Germline CDR1 SGHNT, CDR2 YYREEE (reference sequence). Trimming removed 2 bases from V and 4 bases from J, with 10 bases in between. The CDR3 is CASSFRGIGNTIYF. CDR3 nucleotide sequence: TGTGCCAGCAGCTTCAGGGGAATCGGAAACACCATATATTTT.

The genes are TRBV27 and TRBJ1-5; no definite D call. CDR1 MNHEY and CDR2 SMNVEV come from the germline V gene (reference sequence). Trimming stripped 8 bases from V and 6 bases from J, with 17 bases between. The CDR3 is 14 residues long. The CDR3 DNA is TGTGCCAGCTCGCCCCTCTCCCCCGGTCAGCCCCAGCATTTT. Residues: CASSPLSPGQPQHF.

J is TRBJ2-2 and V is TRBV6-1; tentative D call: TRBD2 (6 bases). The V gene's germline CDR1 is MNHNS and CDR2 SASEGT. The CDR3 length is 14 residues. V was shortened by 7 bases and J by 7 bases, with 16 bases between the two germline ends. In DNA form, the CDR3 reads TGTGCCAGCAATAGTGGGCTAGCGAACGGGGAGCTGTTTTTT. It is translated as CASNSGLANGELFF.

V is TRBV27 and J is TRBJ2-1, with TRBD1 as a possible D gene (5 bases). Germline-derived CDR1 and CDR2 are MNHEY and SMNVEV (reference sequence). CDR3 length: 13 residues. V lost 4 bases and J 7 bases, leaving 11 bases between the germline ends. CDR3 loop: CASSSNRRNEQFF. As DNA, the CDR3 is TGTGCCAGCAGTTCGAACAGGCGAAATGAGCAGTTCTTC.

This rearrangement joins TRBV5-5 to TRBJ1-5, with unresolved D. This CDR3 contains 14 residues. Germline V lookup: CDR1 SGHKS, CDR2 YYEKEE (reference sequence). Trimming shortened V by 3 bases and J by 4 bases, and 11 bases separated the two germline ends. The CDR3 spells CASSYTEPNQPQHF. The CDR3 region has the DNA TGTGCCAGCAGCTACACAGAGCCGAATCAGCCCCAGCATTTT.

This chain uses TRBV9 with TRBJ1-1; 9 bases agree with TRBD1. The CDR3 sequence is 15 residues long. V lost 1 base and J lost 4; bases outside the gene matches: 5. From germline, CDR1 is SGDLS and CDR2 YYNGEE. The CDR3 coding sequence is TGTGCCAGCAGCGTATTGGGACAGGGTGGCACTGAAGCTTTCTTT. This translates into CASSVLGQGGTEAFF.

The chain has TRBV10-3 and TRBJ2-7, with TRBD1 as a possible D gene (5 bases). The germline V gene encodes CDR1 ENHRY and CDR2 SYGVKD. Trimming stripped 7 bases from V and 3 bases from J, with 16 bases between. This CDR3 has 14 amino acids. The CDR3 DNA reads as TGTGCCATCAAGGACACCGCACAAAGCTACGAGCAGTACTTC. Its protein is CAIKDTAQSYEQYF.

The CDR3: CASTATGTREQYF. In nucleotides, the CDR3 is TGTGCCAGCACTGCGACAGGAACACGCGAGCAGTACTTC. This chain links TRBV28 with TRBJ2-7; D is possibly TRBD1 (6 bases). This CDR3 has 13 amino acids. The germline gives CDR1 MDHEN, CDR2 SYDVKM. Trimming stripped 7 bases from V and 6 bases from J, with 16 bases between.

J is TRBJ2-3 and V is TRBV9; no firm D call. CDR1 SGDLS and CDR2 YYNGEE come from the germline V gene. Between the trimmed V and J ends, which lost 0 bases and 8 bases, there was a span of 10 bases. The CDR3 consists of 13 residues. In nucleotides, the CDR3 is TGTGCCAGCAGCGTAGAGGCTGGCGGTACGCAGTATTTT. Translating it yields CASSVEAGGTQYF.

The chain uses TRBV7-9 and TRBJ2-3; TRBD2 agrees at 13 bases. V shed 8 bases, J shed 4 bases, and the junction held 6 bases outside the gene matches. There are 15 residues in the CDR3. Germline V gene sequence: CDR1 SEHNR, CDR2 FQNEAQ (reference sequence). The CDR3 DNA is TGTGCCAGCTCGGGGGGACTAGCGGGACCAGATACGCAGTATTTT. Residues: CASSGGLAGPDTQYF.

J is TRBJ2-1 and V is TRBV28; the match to TRBD2 covers 12 bases. The trim removed 4 bases at V and 6 bases at J, leaving 4 bases unmatched. The CDR3 has 15 residues. Germline lookup yields CDR1 MDHEN and CDR2 SYDVKM. The CDR3 DNA reads as TGTGCCAGCAGTTCTCTAGCGGGGGGGCGCAATGAGCAGTTCTTC. It specifies CASSSLAGGRNEQFF.

The chain couples TRBV19 to TRBJ2-7; tentative D call: TRBD1 (6 bases). Trimming removed 5 bases from V and 0 bases from J, with 11 bases in between. This CDR3 is built from 14 residues. Germline V gene data show CDR1 as LNHDA and CDR2 as SQIVND (reference sequence). Here the CDR3 reads CASSPLTGSYEQYF. The CDR3 bases are TGTGCCAGTAGTCCCCTGACAGGCTCCTACGAGCAGTACTTC. Combining the CDR3 with reference TRBV19 and TRBJ2-7 gives the whole variable domain DGGITQSPKYLFRKEGQNVTLSCEQNLNHDAMYWYRQDPGQGLRLIYYSQIVNDFQKGDIAEGYSVSREKKESFPLTVTSAQKNPTAFYLCASSPLTGSYEQYFGPGTRLTVT.

The rearrangement links TRBV18 to TRBJ1-2; D is possibly TRBD1 (6 bases). CDR1 and CDR2 (germline): KGHSH, LQKENI. Trimming cost V 6 bases and J 5 bases, with 16 bases left between them. The CDR3 has 14 residues. The CDR3 reads CASSLEQGGYGYTF. CDR3 DNA sequence: TGTGCCAGCTCTCTTGAACAGGGAGGGTATGGCTACACCTTC.